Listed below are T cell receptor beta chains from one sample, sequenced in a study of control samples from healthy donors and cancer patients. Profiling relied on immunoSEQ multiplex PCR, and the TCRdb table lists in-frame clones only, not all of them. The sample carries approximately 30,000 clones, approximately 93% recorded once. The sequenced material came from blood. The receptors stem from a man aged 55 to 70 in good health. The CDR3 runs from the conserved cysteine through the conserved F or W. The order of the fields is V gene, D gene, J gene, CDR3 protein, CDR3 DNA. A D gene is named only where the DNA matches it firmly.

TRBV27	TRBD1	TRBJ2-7	CASRGDSSYEQYF	TGTGCCAGCAGGGGGGACAGCTCCTACGAGCAGTACTTC
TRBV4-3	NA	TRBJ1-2	CASSQDMFSGSGYTF	TGCGCCAGCAGCCAAGATATGTTTTCGGGGTCTGGCTACACCTTC
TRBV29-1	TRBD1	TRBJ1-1	CSATGQWNTEAFF	TGCAGCGCAACGGGACAGTGGAACACTGAAGCTTTCTTT
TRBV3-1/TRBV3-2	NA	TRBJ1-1	CASSQEKVTEAFF	TGTGCCAGCAGCCAAGAGAAAGTGACTGAAGCTTTCTTT
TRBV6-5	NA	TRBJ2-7	CASISPGREQYF	TGTGCCAGCATTTCGCCTGGGCGGGAGCAGTACTTC
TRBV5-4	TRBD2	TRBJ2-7	CASSLAGGSSYEQYF	TGTGCCAGCAGTCTAGCGGGGGGATCCTCCTACGAGCAGTACTTC
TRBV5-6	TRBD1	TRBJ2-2	CASSLQDRGITGELFF	TGTGCCAGCAGCTTACAGGACAGGGGGATCACCGGGGAGCTGTTTTTT
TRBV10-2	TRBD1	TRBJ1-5	CASRGTGDQPQHF	TGCGCCAGCAGGGGGACAGGGGATCAGCCCCAGCATTTT
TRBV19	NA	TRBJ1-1	CASKGFGGITEAFF	TGTGCCAGTAAAGGTTTCGGGGGGATTACTGAAGCTTTCTTT
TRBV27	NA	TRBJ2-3	CASSSVDSTDTQYF	TGTGCCAGCAGTTCGGTCGACAGCACAGATACGCAGTATTTT
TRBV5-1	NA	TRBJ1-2	CASSFQGGTYGYTF	TGCGCCAGCAGCTTCCAGGGTGGAACCTATGGCTACACCTTC
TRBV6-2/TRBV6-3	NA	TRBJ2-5	CASSLTPYQETQYF	TGTGCCAGCAGTTTAACACCGTACCAAGAGACCCAGTACTTC
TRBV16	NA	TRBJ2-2	CASSQQTARGELFF	TGTGCCAGCAGCCAACAGACAGCTCGCGGGGAGCTGTTTTTT
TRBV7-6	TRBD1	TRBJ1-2	CASSSEGQGLGYGYTF	TGTGCCAGCAGCTCAGAGGGACAGGGGTTAGGGTATGGCTACACCTTC
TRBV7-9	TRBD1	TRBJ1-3	CASSLEWMGQGSGNTIYF	TGTGCCAGCAGCTTAGAATGGATGGGACAGGGGTCTGGAAACACCATATATTTT
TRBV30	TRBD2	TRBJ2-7	CAWSVQRGKSYEQYF	TGTGCCTGGAGTGTACAGCGGGGGAAGTCCTACGAGCAGTACTTC
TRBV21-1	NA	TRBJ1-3	CASSATPLRNTIYF	TGTGCCAGCAGCGCTACCCCGTTAAGAAACACCATATATTTT
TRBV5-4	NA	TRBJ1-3	CASSLTGGNTIYF	TGTGCCAGCAGCTTGACAGGAGGAAACACCATATATTTT